This is a list of T cell receptor beta chains from one sample in a study of T cell repertoires in aging, cancer and after chemotherapy. TCRdb re-called the multiplex PCR reads with MiXCR, one entry per CDR3 protein. This table has under 3,500 distinct CDR3 sequences, nearly 35% appearing once. Sequences were obtained from blood. These receptors were collected from a human donor in good health. Both conserved end residues are part of each CDR3. The order of the fields is V gene, J gene, D gene, clone size, CDR3 DNA, CDR3 protein. D genes are given only for firm matches. Rows give clone size only sometimes, using once, few, many, or a class for an expanded clone.

v_call: TRBV6-4; j_call: TRBJ2-5; d_call: TRBD2; clone_size: few; cdr3_nt: TGTGCCAGCACCCCCTCAAGCGGGGGTGGGCAAGAGACCCAGTACTTC; cdr3_aa: CASTPSSGGGQETQYF
v_call: TRBV29-1; j_call: TRBJ1-2; d_call: .; clone_size: .; cdr3_nt: TGCAGCGTGAAGGATCTGGGGTATGGCTACACCTTC; cdr3_aa: CSVKDLGYGYTF
v_call: TRBV12-3/TRBV12-4; j_call: TRBJ2-3; d_call: .; clone_size: medium-sized; cdr3_nt: TGTGCCAGCAGTTCCCCTCAGAGTACGCAGTATTTT; cdr3_aa: CASSSPQSTQYF
v_call: TRBV19; j_call: TRBJ1-2; d_call: TRBD1; clone_size: few; cdr3_nt: TGTGCCAGTAGGGGGACAGGGAACTATGGCTACACCTTC; cdr3_aa: CASRGTGNYGYTF
v_call: TRBV6-5; j_call: TRBJ2-7; d_call: .; clone_size: .; cdr3_nt: TGTGCCAGCAGAGCCTACAGGGACCACGAGCAGTACTTC; cdr3_aa: CASRAYRDHEQYF
v_call: TRBV7-9; j_call: TRBJ2-7; d_call: .; clone_size: .; cdr3_nt: TGTGCCAGCAGCCTCGGGCCTATTTTTGGGCAGTACTTC; cdr3_aa: CASSLGPIFGQYF
v_call: TRBV5-1; j_call: TRBJ1-1; d_call: .; clone_size: .; cdr3_nt: TGCGCCAGCAGCCGGGACACCCTGAACACTGAAGCTTTCTTT; cdr3_aa: CASSRDTLNTEAFF
v_call: TRBV12-3/TRBV12-4; j_call: TRBJ2-3; d_call: .; clone_size: .; cdr3_nt: TGTGCCAGCAGCTCCCCTTTGGCGGATACGCAGTATTTT; cdr3_aa: CASSSPLADTQYF
v_call: TRBV29-1; j_call: TRBJ2-1; d_call: TRBD2; clone_size: .; cdr3_nt: TGCAGCGTTGGGGAGGGGCTACTGGGGACTAGCGGGGGGTATGGTGAGCAGTTCTTC; cdr3_aa: CSVGEGLLGTSGGYGEQFF
v_call: TRBV6-6; j_call: TRBJ2-7; d_call: TRBD2; clone_size: .; cdr3_nt: TGTGCCAGCAGTTACACTAGCGGGAGCTCCTACGAGCAGTACTTC; cdr3_aa: CASSYTSGSSYEQYF
v_call: TRBV20-1; j_call: TRBJ2-3; d_call: .; clone_size: .; cdr3_nt: TGCAGTGCTAGAAGTGGCCTACTAGGAACGCAGTATTTT; cdr3_aa: CSARSGLLGTQYF